The 6 T cell receptor beta chains below all came from one sample that was sequenced in a study of blood T cell repertoires in COVID-19. The repertoire was sequenced with immunoSEQ multiplex PCR; TCRdb's copy has only in-frame clones and lacks some. Of roughly 200,000 clones in the sample, 84% are singletons; the top ten hold roughly 10%. The sequenced material came from peripheral blood. The receptors were sampled from a woman of 80 years or more with COVID-19, enrolled during active disease.

The gene calls are TRBV28 and TRBJ1-2, with TRBD1 identical over 9 bases. V was pared by 2 bases and J by 5 bases, with 3 bases of the junction left unmatched. The CDR3 is made up of 14 amino acids. Germline lookup yields CDR1 MDHEN and CDR2 SYDVKM. CDR3 sequence (DNA): TGTGCCAGCAGTTTAACAGGGGGCTCGTATGGCTACACCTTC. This sequence encodes CASSLTGGSYGYTF.

The chain combines TRBV29-1 with TRBJ2-4; perhaps TRBD2 as D (6 bases). Germline CDR1 is SQVTM and CDR2 is ANQGSEA. This CDR3 region has 14 residues. The V gene lost 6 bases and the J gene lost 10 bases, with 22 bases spanning the gap. CDR3 coding DNA: TGCAGCGTGACTATCGGGGAGGTGGGGGGAATTCAGTACTTC. This codes for CSVTIGEVGGIQYF.

This rearrangement joins TRBV5-1 to TRBJ1-1; D remains ambiguous. The germline V gene has CDR1 SGHRS and CDR2 YFSETQ. The ends were cut back, 0 bases at V and 1 base at J, with 7 bases in the middle. The CDR3 contains 14 residues. The CDR3 nucleotides are TGCGCCAGCAGCTTGGTGCAGAAGAACACTGAAGCTTTCTTT. Encoded protein: CASSLVQKNTEAFF.

The chain employs TRBV7-3 and TRBJ1-2; 7 nucleotides match TRBD1. This CDR3 region has 14 residues. Germline V gene lookup returns CDR1 SGHTA and CDR2 FQGTGA. Germline trimming cut 5 bases from V and 4 bases from J; bases unmatched to any gene: 7. The CDR3 here is CASSPGGSSYGYTF. DNA of the CDR3: TGTGCCAGCAGCCCAGGGGGATCAAGCTATGGCTACACCTTC. Drawing the rest from reference TRBV7-3 and TRBJ1-2, the complete variable domain is GAGVSQTPSNKVTEKGKYVELRCDPISGHTALYWYRQSLGQGPEFLIYFQGTGAADDSGLPNDRFFAVRPEGSVSTLKIQRTERGDSAVYLCASSPGGSSYGYTFGSGTRLTVV.

The rearrangement joins TRBV9 to TRBJ2-5, with 14 positions matching TRBD2. Germline trimming cut 3 bases from V and 8 bases from J; bases unmatched to any gene: 6. The CDR3 is 15 amino acids. Per germline, CDR1 SGDLS and CDR2 YYNGEE. The CDR3 loop reads CASSETSGGGPTQYF. In nucleotides, the CDR3 is TGTGCCAGCAGCGAGACTAGCGGGGGGGGACCTACCCAGTACTTC. Complete variable domain (other parts from reference TRBV9 and TRBJ2-5): DSGVTQTPKHLITATGQRVTLRCSPRSGDLSVYWYQQSLDQGLQFLIQYYNGEERAKGNILERFSAQQFPDLHSELNLSSLELGDSALYFCASSETSGGGPTQYFGPGTRLLVL.

The chain has TRBV12-3 or TRBV12-4 and TRBJ1-1, with D perhaps TRBD1 (6 bases). V was clipped by 6 bases and J by 8 bases, with 16 bases between them. The CDR3 spans 13 residues. CDR3 loop: CASSLPGGAEAFF. The DNA for the CDR3 is TGTGCCAGCAGCCTGCCCGGGGGGGCGGAAGCTTTCTTT.